Listed below are T cell receptor beta chains from one sample, sequenced in a study of OX40 agonist ivuxolimab in advanced cancers. Clones were sequenced by immunoSEQ multiplex PCR, and TCRdb holds only the in-frame ones, with some missing. The sample lists under 65,000 clones; approximately 86% were seen once. Sample: CD4+ or CD8+ T cells sorted from blood, taken in a trial of the OX40 agonist ivuxolimab. These receptors came from an adult with an advanced solid tumor such as melanoma, head and neck, liver or kidney cancer. CDR3s include the opening cysteine and the closing phenylalanine or tryptophan. Fields, in order: D gene, clone size, V gene, J gene, CDR3 protein, CDR3 DNA. D genes are given only for firm matches. Some rows have no size entry. The others give once, few or many, or a class for an expanded clone.

D gene: TRBD2
clone size: .
V gene: TRBV29-1
J gene: TRBJ2-7
CDR3 protein: CSVEWGGIRSF
CDR3 DNA: TGCAGCGTTGAATGGGGGGGGATTCGGAGCTTC

D gene: .
clone size: .
V gene: TRBV23-1
J gene: TRBJ2-7
CDR3 protein: CATSHEQYF
CDR3 DNA: TGCGCCACCAGCCACGAGCAGTACTTC

D gene: TRBD2
clone size: .
V gene: TRBV6-4
J gene: TRBJ2-3
CDR3 protein: CASSDFLCGLAGVVDTQYF
CDR3 DNA: TGTGCCAGCAGTGACTTCCTGTGTGGATTAGCGGGAGTTGTAGATACGCAGTATTTT

D gene: TRBD2
clone size: .
V gene: TRBV5-6
J gene: TRBJ2-1
CDR3 protein: CASAGAQRSYNEQFF
CDR3 DNA: TGTGCCAGCGCGGGAGCTCAGAGATCCTACAATGAGCAGTTCTTC

D gene: .
clone size: .
V gene: TRBV5-1
J gene: TRBJ2-1
CDR3 protein: CASSLHSQYEQFF
CDR3 DNA: TGCGCCAGCAGCTTGCACAGTCAGTATGAGCAGTTCTTC

D gene: TRBD2
clone size: once
V gene: TRBV15
J gene: TRBJ2-3
CDR3 protein: CATSRDRGGGTDTQYF
CDR3 DNA: TGTGCCACCAGCAGAGATCGGGGGGGAGGCACAGATACGCAGTATTTT

D gene: .
clone size: .
V gene: TRBV7-2
J gene: TRBJ2-2
CDR3 protein: CASRTQATGELFF
CDR3 DNA: TGTGCCAGCAGAACACAGGCGACCGGGGAGCTGTTTTTT

D gene: .
clone size: .
V gene: TRBV30
J gene: TRBJ1-4
CDR3 protein: CAWSAPVGAVFF
CDR3 DNA: TGTGCCTGGAGCGCCCCGGTTGGGGCGGTGTTTTTT

D gene: .
clone size: .
V gene: TRBV6-6
J gene: TRBJ2-7
CDR3 protein: CASTSTGQSYEQYF
CDR3 DNA: TGTGCCAGCACTTCGACCGGACAGTCCTACGAGCAGTACTTC

D gene: .
clone size: .
V gene: TRBV29-1
J gene: TRBJ2-2
CDR3 protein: CSVAYSTNTGELFF
CDR3 DNA: TGCAGCGTTGCGTACAGCACGAACACCGGGGAGCTGTTTTTT

D gene: .
clone size: few
V gene: TRBV7-2
J gene: TRBJ1-1
CDR3 protein: CASSFIGEAFF
CDR3 DNA: TGTGCCAGCAGCTTCATCGGGGAAGCTTTCTTT

D gene: .
clone size: .
V gene: TRBV11-3
J gene: TRBJ2-3
CDR3 protein: CASSLDATDTQYF
CDR3 DNA: TGTGCCAGCAGCTTAGACGCGACAGATACGCAGTATTTT

D gene: .
clone size: .
V gene: TRBV5-1
J gene: TRBJ2-3
CDR3 protein: CASSLGTSTDTQYF
CDR3 DNA: TGCGCCAGCAGCTTGGGCACTAGCACAGATACGCAGTATTTT

D gene: TRBD1
clone size: .
V gene: TRBV28
J gene: TRBJ1-1
CDR3 protein: CASSLGDRGNTEAFF
CDR3 DNA: TGTGCCAGCAGTTTGGGGGACAGGGGTAACACTGAAGCTTTCTTT

D gene: TRBD2
clone size: .
V gene: TRBV7-2
J gene: TRBJ2-7
CDR3 protein: CASSLGTSGSEQYF
CDR3 DNA: TGTGCCAGCAGCTTAGGGACTAGCGGGTCCGAGCAGTACTTC

D gene: .
clone size: .
V gene: TRBV4-3
J gene: TRBJ1-3
CDR3 protein: CASSQSGSGNTIYF
CDR3 DNA: TGCGCCAGCAGCCAATCAGGGTCTGGAAACACCATATATTTT